This TCR beta chain was sequenced during a study of blood T cells in healthy people across ages (dated by TCRdb to about 2015). Turning to the overall study: In model experiments, template switching captured roughly one uniquely barcoded TCR beta cDNA molecule for every two T cells. Using deep sequencing normalized with unique cDNA molecular identifiers, the study measured how TCR beta repertoire diversity changes with age. Four age groups were formed from the donors: young (average roughly 16 years), middle-aged (approximately 40), aged (about 62) and long-lived (less than 85). Using the same blood draw, the study looked at two additional independent replicas of 1 million unique cDNA reads for two donors, one aged 18 to 29 and the other aged 80 or older.

Library preparation was by 5' RACE. TCRdb lists the instrument as Illumina HiSeq 2500. A second roughly 6 to 11 cycle PCR used a sample-barcoded 5' primer and a J-beta primer mix. A template-switch 5' adaptor carrying 12 random nucleotides introduced a unique molecular identifier onto each TCR beta cDNA molecule. At least 2.5 million CDR3-containing paired-end reads were obtained from each sample. All of the RNA was converted into first-strand cDNA using the Mint cDNA synthesis kit, with a TRBC-specific oligonucleotide serving as the primer. Following uracil-DNA glycosylase treatment, all cDNA underwent a first 18-cycle PCR with the universal primers M1SS and BC2_uni_R. As for how the authors treated the data: For normalization, 1 million high-quality reads, each with a distinct molecular identifier, were randomly selected from each sample. Reads with shared molecular identifiers were discarded instead of being binned into consensus sequences. MiTCR, with a Q25 quality threshold and the strictest error-elimination algorithm, was used for CDR3 identification, clonotype clustering and error correction. A nonparametric unseen species model with Euler transformation was used to estimate lower-bound total TCR beta diversity. TCRdb trimmed the raw reads at Q25, called clones with MiXCR and kept productive beta chains. Rows matching on CDR3 protein sequence are summarized as one entry with the most common DNA and genes. These V and J calls are TCRdb output, not the study's own analysis. For this sample there are around 520,000 distinct CDR3 sequences; around a quarter appear just once. Approximately 3.6% of the sample is held by the ten biggest clonotypes.

As for this clonotype: This receptor's antigen is unknown. Within one base of it there is no much larger clone, and no base qualities were kept.

General conclusions and limits of the study: Compared with the aged group, the long-lived group had more naive CD4+ T cells, fewer expanded clones and increased TCR diversity, a pattern suggesting age selection. Donor CMV infection status was unknown, potentially confounding age-related changes in expanded clonotypes. Bulk unsorted PBMC profiling prevented conclusive comparison of naive and antigen-experienced compartments. A strong correlation was found between observed TCR beta diversity and the percentage of naive T cells measured by flow cytometry. Estimates of total diversity from one million sequenced T cells were regarded as lower bounds and underestimates. Observed TCR beta diversity per million T cells fell roughly linearly with age, and a significant reduction was already apparent by age roughly 40.

From cysteine to phenylalanine, the CDR3 is 17 amino acids long. The only DNA kept is the CDR3, 51 bases in frame from the first base. V loses 3 bases at its end and J loses 1 base; junction bases beyond the gene matches: 4. Looking up the germline V gene (reference sequence) yields CDR1 SEHNR and CDR2 FQNEAQ. The donors were 40 or so Caucasian individuals from Russia, aged roughly 6 to 90 years, who were systemically healthy. About 10 milliliters of peripheral blood were collected from each donor into EDTA-treated Vacutainer tubes. Ficoll-Paque density-gradient centrifugation was used to isolate PBMCs, with at least 6 million per sample. Total RNA, at least 5.5 micrograms per sample, was extracted from PBMCs with Trizol reagent. The percentages of naive CD45RAhigh/CD27high T cells were determined by flow cytometry on a PBMC aliquot from every donor. The data were also submitted as part of a second study, on T cells of mothers and their children. Drawing on the second study: Donors were nine systemically healthy Caucasian individuals: three mothers and their six children. cDNA synthesis used all of the extracted RNA, with roughly 1.5 ug of RNA in each 15 ul reaction. Sample barcodes and 2-4 random nucleotides were added via the M1S primer in the second PCR. Over 9.5 million TCR beta CDR3 reads were obtained for each mother, and millions of reads were obtained for each child. Thymic selection shapes the output of TCR recombination in a similar way in related and unrelated pairs, and inherited differences have a minor effect. Normalized repertoire overlap was always slightly but never significantly higher in related than unrelated mother-child pairs. With a sensitivity of approximately 93 clones per million clonotypes, no persistent microchimeric T cell clones were detected. To look for features that set related mother-child pairs apart from unrelated individuals, the researchers ran deep NGS to compare the TCR beta repertoires of mothers and children. The mean age was around 42 +/- 4 years for the mothers and around 11 +/- 4 years for the children. After adapter ligation was performed with NEBNext reagents, the libraries were sequenced on an Illumina HiSeq 2000 with 100+100 nt paired-end reads. To avoid cross-contamination, the mother libraries and the child libraries were prepared a month apart and sequenced in separate runs. Each donor had between roughly 450,000 and 2,100,000 distinct TCR beta clonotypes identified. Naive TCR beta clonotypes were estimated from low-frequency clonotypes matched to each donor's FACS-determined naive share, without sorting.

The sequence came from a boy aged 2 to 9 in good health. The specimen sequenced was blood. Rearrangement joined TRBV7-9 to TRBJ2-2; the junction holds 11 bases that match TRBD2. The sequenced DNA is TGTGCCAGCAGCTTTCTGGGACTAGCGGTGAACACCGGGGAGCTGTTTTTT. Its protein is CASSFLGLAVNTGELFF.